A selection of T cell receptor beta chains follows, all from one sample in a study of T cell changes during pregnancy in multiple sclerosis. The repertoire was sequenced with immunoSEQ multiplex PCR; TCRdb's copy has only in-frame clones and lacks some. The profile shows tens of thousands of clones, roughly 91% of them singletons. The specimen comprised CD4+ T cells from peripheral blood mononuclear cells, sampled in the first trimester of pregnancy. These TCRs come from a female donor with multiple sclerosis, enrolled in a pregnancy study. The CDR3 runs from the conserved cysteine through the conserved F or W. Each record gives: J gene, V gene, D gene, CDR3 protein, CDR3 DNA. D genes are given only for firm matches.

TRBJ2-3 TRBV5-5 TRBD1 CASSPGTGTTDTQYF TGTGCCAGCAGCCCCGGGACAGGGACCACAGATACGCAGTATTTT
TRBJ2-5 TRBV2 TRBD2 CASSEGYKGGQYF TGTGCCAGCAGTGAAGGCTATAAGGGAGGGCAGTACTTC
TRBJ2-3 TRBV7-2 TRBD2 CASSLQPGRGRTDTQYF TGTGCCAGCAGCTTACAACCGGGGCGGGGGAGGACAGATACGCAGTATTTT
TRBJ1-2 TRBV7-2 TRBD1 CASSLGGQGKNYGYTF TGTGCCAGCAGCTTAGGGGGACAGGGGAAGAACTATGGCTACACCTTC
TRBJ2-7 TRBV7-9 TRBD2 CASSAGLAGVEQYF TGTGCCAGCAGCGCCGGACTAGCGGGAGTCGAGCAGTACTTC
TRBJ1-4 TRBV5-1 TRBD1 CASSWGTGRMANEKLFF TGCGCCAGCAGCTGGGGGACAGGGAGGATGGCTAATGAAAAACTGTTTTTT
TRBJ2-1 TRBV27 . CASSSRTRNSYNEQFF TGTGCCAGCAGTTCCCGGACTCGAAACTCCTACAATGAGCAGTTCTTC
TRBJ1-5 TRBV28 . CASSLAGEGNQPQHF TGTGCCAGCAGTTTAGCGGGGGAGGGCAATCAGCCCCAGCATTTT
TRBJ1-1 TRBV14 . CASSLTVFTEAFF TGTGCCAGCAGCCTAACAGTGTTCACTGAAGCTTTCTTT
TRBJ2-3 TRBV19 . CASSQPTEIGRRSADTQYF TGTGCCAGTAGTCAACCCACGGAGATAGGGAGGCGGTCGGCAGATACGCAGTATTTT